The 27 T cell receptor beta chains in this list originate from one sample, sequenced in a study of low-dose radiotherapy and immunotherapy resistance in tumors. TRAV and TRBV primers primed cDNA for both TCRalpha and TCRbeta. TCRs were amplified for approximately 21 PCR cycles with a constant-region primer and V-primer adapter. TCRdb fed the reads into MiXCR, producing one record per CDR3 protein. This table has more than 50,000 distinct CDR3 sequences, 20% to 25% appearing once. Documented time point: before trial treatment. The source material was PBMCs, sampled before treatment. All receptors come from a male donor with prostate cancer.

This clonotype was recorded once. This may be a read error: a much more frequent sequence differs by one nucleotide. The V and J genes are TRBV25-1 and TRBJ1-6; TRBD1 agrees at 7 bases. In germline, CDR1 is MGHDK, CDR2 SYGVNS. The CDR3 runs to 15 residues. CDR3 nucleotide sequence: TGTGACAGCAGTGAGGGGAGACAGGGTATTTCGCCCCTCCACTTT. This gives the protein CDSSEGRQGISPLHF.

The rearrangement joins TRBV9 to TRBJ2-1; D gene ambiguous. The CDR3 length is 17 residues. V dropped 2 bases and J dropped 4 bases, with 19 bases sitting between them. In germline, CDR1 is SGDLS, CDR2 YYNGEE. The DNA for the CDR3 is TGTGCCAGCAGCGTTTCGCCGACCAGAGGTGGGTACAATGAGCAGTTCTTC. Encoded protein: CASSVSPTRGGYNEQFF.

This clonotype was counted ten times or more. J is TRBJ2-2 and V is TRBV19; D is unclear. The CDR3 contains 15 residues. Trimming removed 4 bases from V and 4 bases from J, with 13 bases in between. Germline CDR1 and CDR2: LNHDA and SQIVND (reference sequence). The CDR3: CASSNLGGPTGELFF. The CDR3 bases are TGTGCCAGTAGTAACTTGGGCGGACCCACCGGGGAGCTGTTTTTT.

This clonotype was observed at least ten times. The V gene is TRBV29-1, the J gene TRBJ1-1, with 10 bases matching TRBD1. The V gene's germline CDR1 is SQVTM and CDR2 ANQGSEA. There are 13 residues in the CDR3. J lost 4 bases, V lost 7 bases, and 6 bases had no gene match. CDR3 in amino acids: CSGSTGGGTEAFF. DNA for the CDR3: TGCAGCGGTTCGACAGGGGGCGGCACTGAAGCTTTCTTT.

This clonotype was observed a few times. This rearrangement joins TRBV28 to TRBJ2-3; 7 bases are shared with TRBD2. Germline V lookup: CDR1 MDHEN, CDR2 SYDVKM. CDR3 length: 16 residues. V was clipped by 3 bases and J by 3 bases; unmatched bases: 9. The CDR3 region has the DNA TGTGCCAGCAGTTTTCTTGGCGGGAGAAGGACAGATACGCAGTATTTT. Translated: CASSFLGGRRTDTQYF.

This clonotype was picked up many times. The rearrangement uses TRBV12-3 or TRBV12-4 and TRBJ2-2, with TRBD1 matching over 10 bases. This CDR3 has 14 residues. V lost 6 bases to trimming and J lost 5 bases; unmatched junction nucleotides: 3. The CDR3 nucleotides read TGTGCCAGCAGCACGGGACAGGGGACCGGGGAGCTGTTTTTT. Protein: CASSTGQGTGELFF.

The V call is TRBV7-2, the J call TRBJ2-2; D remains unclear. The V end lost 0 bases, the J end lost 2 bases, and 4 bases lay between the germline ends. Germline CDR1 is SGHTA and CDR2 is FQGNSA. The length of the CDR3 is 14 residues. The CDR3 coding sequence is TGTGCCAGCAGCTTAGCCTTAAACACCGGGGAGCTGTTTTTT. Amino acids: CASSLALNTGELFF.

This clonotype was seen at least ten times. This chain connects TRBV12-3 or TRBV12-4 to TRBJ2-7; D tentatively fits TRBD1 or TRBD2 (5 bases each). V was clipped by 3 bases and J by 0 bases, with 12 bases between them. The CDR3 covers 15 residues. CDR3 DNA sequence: TGTGCCAGCAGTTTGGCGGGCGACAGCTCCTACGAGCAGTACTTC. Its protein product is CASSLAGDSSYEQYF.

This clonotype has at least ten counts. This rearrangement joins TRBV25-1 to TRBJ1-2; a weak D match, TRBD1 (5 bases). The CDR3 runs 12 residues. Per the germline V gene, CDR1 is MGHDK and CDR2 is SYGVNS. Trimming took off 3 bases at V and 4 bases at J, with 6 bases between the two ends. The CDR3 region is CASSEGGYGYTF. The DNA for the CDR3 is TGTGCCAGCAGTGAGGGGGGCTATGGCTACACCTTC.

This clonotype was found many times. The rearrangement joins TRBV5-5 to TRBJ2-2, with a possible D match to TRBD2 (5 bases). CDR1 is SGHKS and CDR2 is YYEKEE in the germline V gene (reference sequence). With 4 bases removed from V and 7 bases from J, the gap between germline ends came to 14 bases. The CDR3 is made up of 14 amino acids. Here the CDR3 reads CASSPEGQFGELFF. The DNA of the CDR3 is TGTGCCAGCAGCCCCGAGGGCCAGTTCGGGGAGCTGTTTTTT.

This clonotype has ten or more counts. The CDR3 region is CASSQDPSSGGAAEQFF. In nucleotides, the CDR3 is TGTGCCAGCAGCCAAGATCCCTCTAGCGGGGGGGCAGCGGAGCAGTTCTTC. The V and J genes are TRBV4-2 and TRBJ2-1; 12 bases align to TRBD2. V dropped 0 bases and J dropped 10; count of bases not matched to a gene: 10. CDR3 length: 17 amino acids. The V gene's germline CDR1 is LGHNA and CDR2 YNFKEQ.

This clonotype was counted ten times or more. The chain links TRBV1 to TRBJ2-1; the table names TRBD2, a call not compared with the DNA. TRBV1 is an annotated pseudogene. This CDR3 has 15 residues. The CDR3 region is CASSQEGSGIGEQFF. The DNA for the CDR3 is TGCGCCAGCAGCCAAGAGGGGAGCGGGATTGGTGAGCAGTTCTTC.

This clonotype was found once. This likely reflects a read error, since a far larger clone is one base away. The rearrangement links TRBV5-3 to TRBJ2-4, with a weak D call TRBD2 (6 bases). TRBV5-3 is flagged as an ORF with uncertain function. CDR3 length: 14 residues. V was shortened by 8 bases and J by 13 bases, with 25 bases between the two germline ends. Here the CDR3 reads CASSLAGLYNEQYF. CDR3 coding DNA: TGTGCCAGCAGCCTGGCGGGGTTATACAATGAGCAGTACTTC.

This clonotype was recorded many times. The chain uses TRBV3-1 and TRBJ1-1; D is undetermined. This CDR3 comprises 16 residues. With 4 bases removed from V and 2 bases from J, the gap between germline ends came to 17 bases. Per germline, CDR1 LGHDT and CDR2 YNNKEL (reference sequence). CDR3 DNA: TGTGCCAGCAGCCGAGACTCCGAAATCCAAAACACTGAAGCTTTCTTT. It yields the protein CASSRDSEIQNTEAFF.

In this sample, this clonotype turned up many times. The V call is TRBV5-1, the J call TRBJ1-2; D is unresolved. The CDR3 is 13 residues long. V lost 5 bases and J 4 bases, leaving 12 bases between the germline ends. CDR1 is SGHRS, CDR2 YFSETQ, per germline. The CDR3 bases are TGCGCCAGCAGTTCGGACGGTACCTATGGCTACACCTTC. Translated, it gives CASSSDGTYGYTF.

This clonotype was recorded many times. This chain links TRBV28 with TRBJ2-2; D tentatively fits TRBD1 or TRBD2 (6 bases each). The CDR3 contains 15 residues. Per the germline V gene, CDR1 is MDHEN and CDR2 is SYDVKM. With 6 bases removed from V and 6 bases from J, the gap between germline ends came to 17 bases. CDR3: CASSSRGPPSGELFF. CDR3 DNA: TGTGCCAGCAGCTCACGGGGGCCACCCTCCGGGGAGCTGTTTTTT.

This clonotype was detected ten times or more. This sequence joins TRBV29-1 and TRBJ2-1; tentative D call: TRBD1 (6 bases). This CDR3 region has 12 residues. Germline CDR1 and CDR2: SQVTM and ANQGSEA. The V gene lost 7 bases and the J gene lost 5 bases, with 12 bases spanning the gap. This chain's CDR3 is CSAYQGNNEQFF. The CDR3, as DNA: TGCAGCGCCTATCAGGGGAACAATGAGCAGTTCTTC.

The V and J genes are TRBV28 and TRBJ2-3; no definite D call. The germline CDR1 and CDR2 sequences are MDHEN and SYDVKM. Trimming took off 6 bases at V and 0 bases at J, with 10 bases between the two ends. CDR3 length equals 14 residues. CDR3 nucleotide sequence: TGTGCCAGCAGGAGCAGAACTAGCACAGATACGCAGTATTTT. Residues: CASRSRTSTDTQYF. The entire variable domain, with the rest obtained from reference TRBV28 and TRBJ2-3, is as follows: DVKVTQSSRYLVKRTGEKVFLECVQDMDHENMFWYRQDPGLGLRLIYFSYDVKMKEKGDIPEGYSVSREKKERFSLILESASTNQTSMYLCASRSRTSTDTQYFGPGTRLTVL.

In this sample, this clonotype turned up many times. For the CDR3, the DNA is TGCGCCAGCAGCTTGGCTAGCGACACAGATACGCAGTATTTT. This gives the protein CASSLASDTDTQYF. The chain carries TRBV5-1 and TRBJ2-3; perhaps TRBD2 as D (6 bases). The V end was cut by 0 bases, the J end by 2 bases, with 7 bases between. This CDR3 spans 14 amino acids. Germline CDR1 and CDR2: SGHRS and YFSETQ.

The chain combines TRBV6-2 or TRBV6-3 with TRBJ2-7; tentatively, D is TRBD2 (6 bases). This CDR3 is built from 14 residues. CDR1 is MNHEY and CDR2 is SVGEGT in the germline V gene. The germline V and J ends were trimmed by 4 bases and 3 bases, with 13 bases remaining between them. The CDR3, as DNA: TGTGCCAGCAGTTCCGGGGGAGTCGTCTACGAGCAGTACTTC. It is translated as CASSSGGVVYEQYF.

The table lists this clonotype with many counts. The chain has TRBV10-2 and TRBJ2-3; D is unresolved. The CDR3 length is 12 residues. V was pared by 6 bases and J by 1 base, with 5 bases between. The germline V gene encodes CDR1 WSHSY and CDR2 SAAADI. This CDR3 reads CASRNGTDTQYF. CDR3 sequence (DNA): TGCGCCAGCAGGAACGGCACAGATACGCAGTATTTT.

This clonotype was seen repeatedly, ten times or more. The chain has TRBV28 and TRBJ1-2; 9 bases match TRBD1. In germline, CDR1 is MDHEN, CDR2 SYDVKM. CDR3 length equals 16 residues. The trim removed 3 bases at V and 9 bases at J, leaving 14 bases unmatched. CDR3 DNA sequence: TGTGCCAGCAGTTTTCCGAAGACAGGGGGAGTTAGTAGCTACACCTTC. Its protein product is CASSFPKTGGVSSYTF.

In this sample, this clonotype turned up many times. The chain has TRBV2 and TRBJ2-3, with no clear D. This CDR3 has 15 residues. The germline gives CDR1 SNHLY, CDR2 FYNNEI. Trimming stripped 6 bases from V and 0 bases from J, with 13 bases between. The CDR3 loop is CASSQGPSSTDTQYF. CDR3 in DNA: TGTGCCAGCAGCCAAGGACCATCTAGCACAGATACGCAGTATTTT.

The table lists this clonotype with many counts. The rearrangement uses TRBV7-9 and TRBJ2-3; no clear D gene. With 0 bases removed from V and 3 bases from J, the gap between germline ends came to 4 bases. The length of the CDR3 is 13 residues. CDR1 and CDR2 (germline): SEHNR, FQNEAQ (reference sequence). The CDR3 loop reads CASSLAKTDTQYF. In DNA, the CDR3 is TGTGCCAGCAGCTTAGCTAAGACAGATACGCAGTATTTT.

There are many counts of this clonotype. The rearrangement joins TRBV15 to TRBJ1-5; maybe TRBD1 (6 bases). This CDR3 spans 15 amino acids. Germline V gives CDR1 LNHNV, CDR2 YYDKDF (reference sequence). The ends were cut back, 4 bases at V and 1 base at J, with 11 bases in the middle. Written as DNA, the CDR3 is TGTGCCACCAGCAAGGACAGAATAAGCAATCAGCCCCAGCATTTT. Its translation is CATSKDRISNQPQHF.

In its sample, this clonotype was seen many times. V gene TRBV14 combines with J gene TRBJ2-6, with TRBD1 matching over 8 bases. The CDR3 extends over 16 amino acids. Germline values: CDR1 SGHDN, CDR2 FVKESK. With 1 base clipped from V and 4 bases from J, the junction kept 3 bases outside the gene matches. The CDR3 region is CASSQGTGYGANVLTF. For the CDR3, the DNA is TGTGCCAGCAGCCAAGGGACAGGGTACGGGGCCAACGTCCTGACTTTC.

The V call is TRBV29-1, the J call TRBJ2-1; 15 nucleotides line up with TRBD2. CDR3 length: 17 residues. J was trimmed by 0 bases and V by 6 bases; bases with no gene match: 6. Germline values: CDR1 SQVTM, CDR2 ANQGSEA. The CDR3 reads CSVFGTSGGSSYNEQFF. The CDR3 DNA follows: TGCAGCGTCTTCGGGACTAGCGGGGGGTCCTCCTACAATGAGCAGTTCTTC.